This T cell receptor (beta chain) was obtained from a study of monozygotic twins with cystic fibrosis (TCRdb year 2021). For the study in its entirety: Barcoded libraries were made from 3 to 3.5 micrograms of fragmented DNA using roughly 14 PCR cycles. Made up mostly of children and adolescents, the cohort included ten female and six male twin pairs ranging in age from roughly 2.0 to 40 years, with a median of about 9 years. Data for three of the twin pairs had already been reported earlier in a different context. On the day blood was drawn, the twins' weight-for-height and FEVPerc (FEV1 disease centile) were ranked against those of the roughly 970 cohort participants. To assess genetic influence on V and J gene usage, the study compared TCR beta repertoires within and across 16 monozygotic twin pairs with cystic fibrosis. Broader findings and caveats from the paper: Significantly higher nucleotide-identical clonotype sharing was observed within monozygotic CF twin pairs than between unrelated CF individuals (P = 0.000026, Mann-Whitney). Simpson clonality tended to be low (median about 0.0095), which suggests a naive-dominated repertoire, although clonality was higher in the most severely affected patients. Only a small cohort was studied, and no association of shared CDR3 numbers with age, concordance or disease severity was found. V gene usage was most similar to the co-twin for 13 of 16 pairs, and J usage for 8 of 16 pairs, suggesting genetic constraints.

Measured from the cysteine to the phenylalanine, the CDR3 is 18 residues long. The CDR3 DNA has 54 bases and is translated from base 1. On this clone: Its antigen specificity is not known. No base quality information exists; no much larger clone differs at one position.

TCR beta CDR3 regions were amplified by multiplex PCR with the immunoSEQ immune profiling system according to the manufacturer's instructions. An Illumina NextSeq system was used to carry out the sequencing. The original pipeline was this. The immunoSEQ Analyzer platform handled processing of the sequence data, and clonality was calculated by taking the square root of Simpson's index of productive rearrangements. V and J usage similarity was measured by Jensen-Shannon distance, and CDR3 generation probabilities were computed with OLGA. The researchers looked up shared CDR3 sequences in the immuneACCESS database (August 2020) and in VDJdb (December 2020). The source is immuneACCESS, and TCRdb retained only in-frame sequences with V and J called. Part of the clones is not carried over; for the studies checked, unresolved V genes explain less than half of this, and the remainder is unexplained. The V and J calls and the clone size are those of that table, but D and trimming were determined from the DNA. This sample is represented by some 20,000 clones; approximately 90% of them were singletons. The top ten constitute roughly 1.2% of the sample.

The twin pairs came from the European Cystic Fibrosis Twin and Sibling Study Cohort, which recruited patients from over a hundred CF clinics across 14 European countries. Zygosity and CFTR genotype were confirmed in-house, and zygosity was tested by multiplex PCR of nine short tandem repeat loci. Each twin gave a peripheral blood sample, and clinical parameters were documented on that same day of blood sampling. Genomic DNA was isolated from peripheral blood cells with phenol/chloroform and kept in TE buffer at 4 degrees C. This TCR was recovered from a woman in her 30s with cystic fibrosis. The chain is made from TRBV21-1 and TRBJ2-1; the D call TRBD2 from the table was never checked on the DNA. TRBV21-1 is a known pseudogene. Input material: blood. The CDR3 region: CASSPKLSCRRSYNEQFF. The bases are TGTGCCAGCAGCCCGAAGCTTAGCTGTAGAAGGTCCTACAATGAGCAGTTCTTC.